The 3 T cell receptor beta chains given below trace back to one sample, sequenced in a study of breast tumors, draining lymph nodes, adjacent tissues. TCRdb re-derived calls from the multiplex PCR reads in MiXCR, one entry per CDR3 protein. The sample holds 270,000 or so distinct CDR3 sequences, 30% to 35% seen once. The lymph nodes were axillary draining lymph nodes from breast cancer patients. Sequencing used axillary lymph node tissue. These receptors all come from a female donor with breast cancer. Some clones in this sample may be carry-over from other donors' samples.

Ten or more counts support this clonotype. CDR3 region: CASSRDLLRGSYEQYF. DNA of the CDR3: TGTGCCAGCAGCCGCGACCTCCTCAGGGGCTCTTACGAGCAGTACTTC. V and J are TRBV7-9 and TRBJ2-7; D may be TRBD1 (6 bases). The CDR3 has 16 residues. Deletions cut 5 bases from V and 4 bases from J, with 21 bases between. CDR1 is SEHNR, CDR2 FQNEAQ, per germline (reference sequence).

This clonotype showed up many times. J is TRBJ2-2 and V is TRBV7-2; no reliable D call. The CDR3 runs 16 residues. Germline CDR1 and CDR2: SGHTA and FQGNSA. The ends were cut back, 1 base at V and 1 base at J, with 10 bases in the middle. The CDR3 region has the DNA TGTGCCAGCAGCTTAGTTCTACAGAGGAACACCGGGGAGCTGTTTTTT. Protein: CASSLVLQRNTGELFF.

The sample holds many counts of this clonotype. Here the CDR3 reads CASSQGSSGSGETQYF. As DNA, the CDR3 is TGCGCCAGCAGCCAAGGCTCTAGCGGGAGCGGGGAGACCCAGTACTTC. The chain carries TRBV4-1 and TRBJ2-5; 10 nucleotides match TRBD2. The CDR3 has 16 residues. V lost 1 base to trimming and J lost 5 bases; unmatched junction nucleotides: 7. The germline V gene encodes CDR1 MGHRA and CDR2 YSYEKL.